This T cell receptor (beta chain) was sequenced during a study of T cells after yellow fever vaccination. From the 5' RACE reads, TCRdb called clonotypes with MiXCR, one entry per CDR3 protein. The sample lists about 120,000 distinct CDR3 sequences; roughly 7.2% were seen once. There are many counts of this clonotype. The CDR3 sequence is 12 residues long. V shed 4 bases and J shed 5 bases, with 8 bases lying between them. J is TRBJ2-5 and V is TRBV12-3 or TRBV12-4, with unresolved D. The sequencing used CD4+ T cells sorted from PBMCs, collected about 41 days after the first yellow fever vaccination. The receptor was isolated from a man between 18 and 29 years old who received the YFV17D yellow fever vaccine. CDR3 bases: TGTGCCAGCAGTTATATATCGGAGACCCAGTACTTC. The encoded protein is CASSYISETQYF.